The 8 T cell receptor beta chains below were found in one sample sequenced in a study of shared clonotypes between healthy human individuals. Only in-frame clones appear in the TCRdb table, and some are missing; sequencing was by immunoSEQ multiplex PCR. Here the sample spans about 2.4 million clones, roughly 92% being singletons. Source material: naive CD4+ T cells sorted from blood. The subset was: CD45RA+ positively selected. The receptors stem from a man younger than 35 in good health.

A note on this clone: The sample has other DNA sequences that encode this CDR3 too. The chain joins TRBV19 to TRBJ1-6, with 8 bases matching TRBD1. The germline gives CDR1 LNHDA, CDR2 SQIVND (reference sequence). CDR3 size: 13 residues. Trimming at V came to 4 bases and at J to 9 bases, leaving 2 bases not matched to a gene. Written as DNA, the CDR3 is TGTGCCAGTAGTACCGACAGGGGTTCACCCCTCCACTTT. Translating gives CASSTDRGSPLHF.

The V and J genes are TRBV7-2 and TRBJ2-1, with 8 bases matching TRBD1. The CDR3 contains 14 residues. Germline loops: CDR1 SGHTA, CDR2 FQGNSA. J gave up 6 bases and V 5 bases, and 6 bases lay outside the gene matches. CDR3 amino acids: CASSPRTGSNEQFF. CDR3 in DNA: TGTGCCAGCAGCCCGAGGACAGGGAGCAATGAGCAGTTCTTC.

This clone was found once. Other DNA sequences in this sample translate to the same CDR3. V gene TRBV5-4 combines with J gene TRBJ2-5; D is perhaps TRBD1 (6 bases). The CDR3 has 15 amino acids. Trimming pared 0 bases from V and 2 bases from J, leaving 11 bases between. Germline values: CDR1 SGHNT, CDR2 YYREEE (reference sequence). The CDR3 region is CASSLADRLQETQYF. As DNA, the CDR3 is TGTGCCAGCAGCTTGGCGGACAGATTACAAGAGACCCAGTACTTC.

The V call is TRBV30, the J call TRBJ1-5; the match to TRBD1 covers 7 bases. There are 14 residues in the CDR3. After removal of 6 bases from V and 6 bases from J, the junction contained 11 bases not matched to a gene. The germline V gene encodes CDR1 GTSNPN and CDR2 SVGIG (reference sequence). In DNA form, the CDR3 reads TGTGCCTGTAAAACCGGGACAGCAGGTCAGCCCCAGCATTTT. The encoded protein is CACKTGTAGQPQHF.

This chain joins TRBV5-1 and TRBJ2-7, with D perhaps matching TRBD1 (5 bases). V was shortened by 5 bases and J by 5 bases, with 20 bases between the two germline ends. CDR1 is SGHRS and CDR2 is YFSETQ in the germline V gene. The CDR3 covers 15 residues. The CDR3 region is CASRKGLARLDEQYF. The CDR3 DNA is TGCGCCAGCAGAAAGGGGCTGGCCAGATTAGACGAGCAGTACTTC. Combining the CDR3 with reference TRBV5-1 and TRBJ2-7 gives the whole variable domain KAGVTQTPRYLIKTRGQQVTLSCSPISGHRSVSWYQQTPGQGLQFLFEYFSETQRNKGNFPGRFSGRQFSNSRSEMNVSTLELGDSALYLCASRKGLARLDEQYFGPGTRLTVT.

The chain uses TRBV10-3 and TRBJ2-1, with D uncertain. The V gene's germline CDR1 is ENHRY and CDR2 SYGVKD. V was shortened by 8 bases and J by 5 bases, with 19 bases between the two germline ends. The CDR3 contains 15 residues. CDR3 coding DNA: TGTGCCATCGCTCAAGGTGGTGGAGCTAACAATGAGCAGTTCTTC. Its protein product is CAIAQGGGANNEQFF.

The CDR3 DNA is TGTGCCAGCAGCTTAGGGGACCTACAGGGTAAGGTGCGGTACGAGCAGTACTTC. Translated: CASSLGDLQGKVRYEQYF. V gene TRBV7-4 combines with J gene TRBJ2-7, with D possibly being TRBD1 (6 bases). CDR1 is SGHVT, CDR2 SQSDAQ, per germline. V was pared by 1 base and J by 4 bases, with 23 bases between. The CDR3 length is 18 residues. Based on the CDR3 plus reference TRBV7-4 and TRBJ2-7, the full variable domain is GAGVSQSPRYKVAKRGRDVALRCDSISGHVTLYWYRQTLGQGSEVLTYSQSDAQRDKSGRPSGRFSAERPERSVSTLKIQRTEQGDSAVYLCASSLGDLQGKVRYEQYFGPGTRLTVT.

V is TRBV10-2 and J is TRBJ2-2, with D maybe TRBD2 (6 bases). V lost 7 bases to trimming and J lost 4 bases, with 19 bases between them. The V gene's germline CDR1 is WSHSY and CDR2 SAAADI. There are 16 residues in the CDR3. The CDR3 sequence: CASTLGRRDGTGELFF. The CDR3 nucleotides are TGCGCCAGCACCCTGGGCCGGAGGGACGGCACCGGGGAGCTGTTTTTT.